The T cell receptor (beta chain) under discussion was sequenced for a study of metastatic and nonmetastatic thyroid tumors. Trimming left V 3 bases short and J 7 bases short, with 16 bases between. Germline lookup yields CDR1 SGDLS and CDR2 YYNGEE. The CDR3 is made up of 14 amino acids. TCRdb called clones again from the PCR reads with MiXCR. This table has roughly 70,000 clones, 15% to 20% appearing once. This clone was recorded at least ten times. Before thyroid surgery, none of the patients had received any treatment. The TCR comes from a female donor with papillary thyroid cancer or a benign thyroid nodule (not recorded which). Some clones in this sample may be carry-over from other donors' samples. The sequencing sample was made of blood. This chain joins TRBV9 and TRBJ1-2; D perhaps matches TRBD1 (5 bases). The CDR3 DNA reads TGTGCCAGCAGCGCGACTCACGGAGGGGCTGGCTACACCTTC. This sequence encodes CASSATHGGAGYTF.